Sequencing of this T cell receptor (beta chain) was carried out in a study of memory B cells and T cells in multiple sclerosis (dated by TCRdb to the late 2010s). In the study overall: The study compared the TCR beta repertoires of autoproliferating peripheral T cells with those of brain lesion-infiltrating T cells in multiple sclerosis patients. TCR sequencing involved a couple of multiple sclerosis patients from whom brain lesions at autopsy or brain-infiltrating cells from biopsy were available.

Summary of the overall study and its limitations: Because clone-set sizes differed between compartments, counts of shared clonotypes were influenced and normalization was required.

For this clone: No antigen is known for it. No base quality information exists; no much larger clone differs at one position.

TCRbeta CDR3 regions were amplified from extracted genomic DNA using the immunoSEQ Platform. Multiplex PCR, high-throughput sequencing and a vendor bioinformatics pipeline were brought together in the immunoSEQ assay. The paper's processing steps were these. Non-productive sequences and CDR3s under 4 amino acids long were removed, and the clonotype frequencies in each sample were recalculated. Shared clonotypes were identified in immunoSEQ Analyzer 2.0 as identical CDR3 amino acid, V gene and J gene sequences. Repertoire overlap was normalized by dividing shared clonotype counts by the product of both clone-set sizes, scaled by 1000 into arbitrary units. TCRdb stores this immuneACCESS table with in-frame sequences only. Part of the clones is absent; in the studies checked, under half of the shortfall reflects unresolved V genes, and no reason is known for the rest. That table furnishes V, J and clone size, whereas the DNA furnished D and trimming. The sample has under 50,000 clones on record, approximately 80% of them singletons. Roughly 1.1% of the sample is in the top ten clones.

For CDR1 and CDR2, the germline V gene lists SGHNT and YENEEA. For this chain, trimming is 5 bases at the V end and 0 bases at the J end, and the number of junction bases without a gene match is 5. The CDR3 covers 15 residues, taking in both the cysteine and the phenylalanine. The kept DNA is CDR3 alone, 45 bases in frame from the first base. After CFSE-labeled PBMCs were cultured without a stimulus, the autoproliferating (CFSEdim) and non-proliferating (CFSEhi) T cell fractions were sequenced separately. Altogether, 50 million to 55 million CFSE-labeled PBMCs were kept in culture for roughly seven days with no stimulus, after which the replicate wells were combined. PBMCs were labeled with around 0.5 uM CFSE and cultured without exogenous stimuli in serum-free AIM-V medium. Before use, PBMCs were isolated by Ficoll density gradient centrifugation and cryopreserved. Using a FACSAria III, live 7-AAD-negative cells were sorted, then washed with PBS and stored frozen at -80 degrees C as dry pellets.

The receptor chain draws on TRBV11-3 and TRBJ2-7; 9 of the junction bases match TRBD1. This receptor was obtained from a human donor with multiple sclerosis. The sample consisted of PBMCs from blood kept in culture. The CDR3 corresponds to CASSPGQGNSYEQYF. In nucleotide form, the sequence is TGTGCCAGCAGCCCTGGACAGGGGAACTCCTACGAGCAGTACTTC.